The rows below give T cell receptor beta chains drawn from one sample of a study of prognosis after radiotherapy for stage I lung cancer. TCRdb ran MiXCR on the multiplex PCR reads and lists one entry per CDR3 protein. Among about 26,000 distinct CDR3 sequences listed, roughly 30% were seen once. This specimen consisted of PBMCs, obtained before or after stereotactic body radiation therapy (not recorded which). The receptors were sampled from a donor over 45 with non-small cell lung cancer. CDR3s include the opening cysteine and the closing phenylalanine or tryptophan. The order of the fields is D gene, CDR3 length, clone size, J gene, V gene, CDR3 DNA, CDR3 protein. The D gene is left open where the match is weak. Expanded clones get a size class; other rows say once, few or many, or leave the size out.

D gene: -
CDR3 length: 15
clone size: many
J gene: TRBJ1-6
V gene: TRBV9
CDR3 DNA: TGTGCCAGCAGCCAAGGTCCAGGCGGCAATTCACCCCTCCACTTT
CDR3 protein: CASSQGPGGNSPLHF

D gene: -
CDR3 length: 13
clone size: few
J gene: TRBJ2-7
V gene: TRBV7-9
CDR3 DNA: TGTGCCAGCAGCTTTAGGTACACCTACGAGCAGTACTTC
CDR3 protein: CASSFRYTYEQYF

D gene: -
CDR3 length: 12
clone size: many
J gene: TRBJ1-2
V gene: TRBV20-1
CDR3 DNA: TGCAGTGCTAGACGGGGCGACTATGGCTACACCTTC
CDR3 protein: CSARRGDYGYTF

D gene: TRBD2
CDR3 length: 15
clone size: -
J gene: TRBJ2-7
V gene: TRBV11-3
CDR3 DNA: TGTGCCAGCAGCCGCCGGACTAGCGGGTCGTCCGAGCAGTACTTC
CDR3 protein: CASSRRTSGSSEQYF

D gene: -
CDR3 length: 12
clone size: many
J gene: TRBJ2-7
V gene: TRBV10-2
CDR3 DNA: TGCGCCAGCCGGATGGAGGGCTACGAGCAGTACTTC
CDR3 protein: CASRMEGYEQYF

D gene: -
CDR3 length: 15
clone size: -
J gene: TRBJ1-1
V gene: TRBV7-6
CDR3 DNA: TGTGCCAGCAGCGCAGCCACGGACGCGAACACTGAAGCTTTCTTT
CDR3 protein: CASSAATDANTEAFF

D gene: -
CDR3 length: 15
clone size: once
J gene: TRBJ1-1
V gene: TRBV28
CDR3 DNA: TGTGCCAGCAGTGCACACACCGGGACAAACACTGAAGCTTTCTTT
CDR3 protein: CASSAHTGTNTEAFF

D gene: -
CDR3 length: 14
clone size: -
J gene: TRBJ2-3
V gene: TRBV12-3/TRBV12-4
CDR3 DNA: TGTGCCAGCGACACCCGGGACCGGGGGGATACGCAGTATTTT
CDR3 protein: CASDTRDRGDTQYF

D gene: -
CDR3 length: 13
clone size: many
J gene: TRBJ1-2
V gene: TRBV20-1
CDR3 DNA: TGCAGTGCGACTACAGGGAATCAAAGGGGCTACACCTTC
CDR3 protein: CSATTGNQRGYTF

D gene: TRBD1
CDR3 length: 14
clone size: many
J gene: TRBJ1-2
V gene: TRBV4-1
CDR3 DNA: TGCGCCAGCAGCATCCGGACAGGGCGATATGGCTACACCTTC
CDR3 protein: CASSIRTGRYGYTF

D gene: -
CDR3 length: 14
clone size: many
J gene: TRBJ2-7
V gene: TRBV5-1
CDR3 DNA: TGCGCCAGCAGCTTTCCAGGGGCCCACTACGAGCAGTACTTC
CDR3 protein: CASSFPGAHYEQYF

D gene: -
CDR3 length: 13
clone size: many
J gene: TRBJ1-5
V gene: TRBV10-3
CDR3 DNA: TGTGCCATCAATCGGGAGGAAGATCAGCCCCAGCATTTT
CDR3 protein: CAINREEDQPQHF

D gene: -
CDR3 length: 17
clone size: -
J gene: TRBJ1-2
V gene: TRBV6-1
CDR3 DNA: TGTGCCTGCAGTGAAGAGGGGATGATATGGGTCAGATATGGCTACACCTTC
CDR3 protein: CACSEEGMIWVRYGYTF

D gene: TRBD2
CDR3 length: 20
clone size: many
J gene: TRBJ2-3
V gene: TRBV7-3
CDR3 DNA: TGTGCCAGCAGCTTAATATCCACTAGCGGGAGAGACGGGGGAACAGATACGCAGTATTTT
CDR3 protein: CASSLISTSGRDGGTDTQYF

D gene: -
CDR3 length: 15
clone size: -
J gene: TRBJ2-2
V gene: TRBV2
CDR3 DNA: TGTGCCAGCAGTGAATCGCGGGGGCGCACCGGCGAGCTGTTTTTT
CDR3 protein: CASSESRGRTGELFF

D gene: -
CDR3 length: 12
clone size: few
J gene: TRBJ2-1
V gene: TRBV5-6
CDR3 DNA: TGTGCCAGCAGCTTCTCCTACAATGAGCAGTTCTTC
CDR3 protein: CASSFSYNEQFF

D gene: TRBD1
CDR3 length: 14
clone size: many
J gene: TRBJ2-3
V gene: TRBV6-4
CDR3 DNA: TGTGCCAGCAGCCTGACAGGGGGCGAAGATACGCAGTATTTT
CDR3 protein: CASSLTGGEDTQYF

D gene: -
CDR3 length: 14
clone size: many
J gene: TRBJ1-6
V gene: TRBV5-4
CDR3 DNA: TGTGCCAGCAGCTTGGACGGAAGCAATTCACCCCTCCACTTT
CDR3 protein: CASSLDGSNSPLHF

D gene: -
CDR3 length: 14
clone size: many
J gene: TRBJ2-4
V gene: TRBV5-1
CDR3 DNA: TGCGCCAGCAGCTTGGTGGCAAATTTAAACATTCAGTACTTC
CDR3 protein: CASSLVANLNIQYF

D gene: -
CDR3 length: 15
clone size: -
J gene: TRBJ1-4
V gene: TRBV7-6
CDR3 DNA: TGTGCCAGCAGCTCCCAGGTGGGACTCGATGTTGGGCTGTTTTTT
CDR3 protein: CASSSQVGLDVGLFF

D gene: -
CDR3 length: 15
clone size: -
J gene: TRBJ2-1
V gene: TRBV7-3
CDR3 DNA: TGTGCCAGCAGCCACACAGTGTCCAGAGGGTATGAGCAGTTCTTC
CDR3 protein: CASSHTVSRGYEQFF

D gene: -
CDR3 length: 17
clone size: many
J gene: TRBJ2-7
V gene: TRBV11-3
CDR3 DNA: TGTGCCAGCAGCTTAGGTCTCCGGGACGGAAGCTCCTACGAGCAGTACTTC
CDR3 protein: CASSLGLRDGSSYEQYF

D gene: TRBD1
CDR3 length: 13
clone size: -
J gene: TRBJ1-1
V gene: TRBV5-1
CDR3 DNA: TGCGCCAGCAGCTTTGGGACAGCCGCTGAAGCTTTCTTT
CDR3 protein: CASSFGTAAEAFF

D gene: -
CDR3 length: 15
clone size: -
J gene: TRBJ1-2
V gene: TRBV6-1
CDR3 DNA: TGTGCCAGCAGTGAAGTCGATGAGGGTGCGCATGGCTACACCTTC
CDR3 protein: CASSEVDEGAHGYTF

D gene: TRBD1
CDR3 length: 14
clone size: many
J gene: TRBJ2-1
V gene: TRBV19
CDR3 DNA: TGTGCCAGTAGGGACAGGAGCTCCTACAATGAGCAGTTCTTC
CDR3 protein: CASRDRSSYNEQFF

D gene: TRBD1
CDR3 length: 15
clone size: -
J gene: TRBJ1-6
V gene: TRBV10-2
CDR3 DNA: TGCGCCAGCAGTGAGTCCGGGACAGGGGTCTCACCCCTCCACTTT
CDR3 protein: CASSESGTGVSPLHF

D gene: -
CDR3 length: 12
clone size: many
J gene: TRBJ1-2
V gene: TRBV20-1
CDR3 DNA: TGCAGTGCGCCTACAGGGTTGAGGGGCTACACCTTC
CDR3 protein: CSAPTGLRGYTF

D gene: TRBD1
CDR3 length: 16
clone size: once
J gene: TRBJ2-6
V gene: TRBV19
CDR3 DNA: TGTACCAGTATTCCCAGCCAGGGGGCTGGGTCCAACGTCCTGACTTTC
CDR3 protein: CTSIPSQGAGSNVLTF

D gene: TRBD1
CDR3 length: 13
clone size: many
J gene: TRBJ2-5
V gene: TRBV20-1
CDR3 DNA: TGCAGTGTAAACAGGGGGGTACAAGAGACCCAGTACTTC
CDR3 protein: CSVNRGVQETQYF

D gene: -
CDR3 length: 15
clone size: many
J gene: TRBJ2-7
V gene: TRBV7-2
CDR3 DNA: TGTGCCAGCAGCTTAGTCGGCAGGGGAGCCAGCGAGCAGTACTTC
CDR3 protein: CASSLVGRGASEQYF

D gene: -
CDR3 length: 14
clone size: -
J gene: TRBJ2-5
V gene: TRBV25-1
CDR3 DNA: TGTGCCAGCAGTGAATACGGAGACGGGGAGACCCAGTACTTC
CDR3 protein: CASSEYGDGETQYF

D gene: TRBD2
CDR3 length: 16
clone size: many
J gene: TRBJ2-3
V gene: TRBV5-1
CDR3 DNA: TGCGCCAGCAGCTCCGAAATAGCGGGGGTCAGGGATACGCAGTATTTT
CDR3 protein: CASSSEIAGVRDTQYF

D gene: -
CDR3 length: 15
clone size: many
J gene: TRBJ2-2
V gene: TRBV18
CDR3 DNA: TGTGCCAGCTCTCCAACTAGGAGCGGGCGCGGGGAGCTGTTTTTT
CDR3 protein: CASSPTRSGRGELFF

D gene: -
CDR3 length: 16
clone size: -
J gene: TRBJ2-1
V gene: TRBV5-1
CDR3 DNA: TGCGCCAGCAGCTGGGCCCCTGTGTCAGTAAACAATGAGCAGTTCTTC
CDR3 protein: CASSWAPVSVNNEQFF

D gene: -
CDR3 length: 15
clone size: many
J gene: TRBJ2-1
V gene: TRBV5-1
CDR3 DNA: TGCGCCAGCAGCTTGGAGGGCCTTACCTACAATGAGCAGTTCTTC
CDR3 protein: CASSLEGLTYNEQFF

D gene: TRBD1
CDR3 length: 15
clone size: -
J gene: TRBJ1-4
V gene: TRBV5-4
CDR3 DNA: TGTGCCAGCAGCGCCCGACAGGGGGGTGAAGAAAAACTGTTTTTT
CDR3 protein: CASSARQGGEEKLFF

D gene: -
CDR3 length: 11
clone size: many
J gene: TRBJ2-7
V gene: TRBV10-3
CDR3 DNA: TGTGCCATCAGTGAGTTCCACGAGCAGTACTTC
CDR3 protein: CAISEFHEQYF

D gene: -
CDR3 length: 11
clone size: few
J gene: TRBJ1-1
V gene: TRBV25-1
CDR3 DNA: TGTGCCAGCACAAGGAACACTGAAGCTTTCTTT
CDR3 protein: CASTRNTEAFF

D gene: -
CDR3 length: 14
clone size: many
J gene: TRBJ2-7
V gene: TRBV29-1
CDR3 DNA: TGCAGCGTTGAAGATAATACTGGGGGCTACGAGCAGTACTTC
CDR3 protein: CSVEDNTGGYEQYF

D gene: -
CDR3 length: 10
clone size: -
J gene: TRBJ2-7
V gene: TRBV6-1
CDR3 DNA: TGTGCCAGCAGTGGGGCGACACAGTACTTC
CDR3 protein: CASSGATQYF

D gene: TRBD1
CDR3 length: 14
clone size: -
J gene: TRBJ2-7
V gene: TRBV2
CDR3 DNA: TGTGCCAGCAGTGCGACAGGGATTACCTACGAGCAGTACTTC
CDR3 protein: CASSATGITYEQYF

D gene: TRBD1
CDR3 length: 15
clone size: -
J gene: TRBJ2-3
V gene: TRBV6-1
CDR3 DNA: TGTGCCAGCAGTGATCTCCAGGGGGCGGCAGATACGCAGTATTTT
CDR3 protein: CASSDLQGAADTQYF

D gene: TRBD2
CDR3 length: 14
clone size: many
J gene: TRBJ2-3
V gene: TRBV20-1
CDR3 DNA: TGCAGTGCTACGGGCGGGGGGGCACCAGATACGCAGTATTTT
CDR3 protein: CSATGGGAPDTQYF

D gene: TRBD1
CDR3 length: 15
clone size: -
J gene: TRBJ2-5
V gene: TRBV19
CDR3 DNA: TGTGCCAGTAGCGCCGGGACAGGGTGCCAAGAGACCCAGTACTTC
CDR3 protein: CASSAGTGCQETQYF

D gene: -
CDR3 length: 15
clone size: many
J gene: TRBJ2-5
V gene: TRBV5-1
CDR3 DNA: TGCGCCAGCAGCTTGGTACTGGCGGGTCAAGAGACCCAGTACTTC
CDR3 protein: CASSLVLAGQETQYF